The clone carrying this T cell receptor (beta chain) was found a few times. The antigen is unknown. RNA transcripts were the template for amplifying TCR beta CDR3 regions. Researchers ran a first-round RT-PCR on the TCR CDR3 using the HTBI primer set. In TCRdb, the multiplex PCR reads were re-called with MiXCR into one record per CDR3 protein. This sample yields more than 500,000 distinct CDR3 sequences, of which around 13% are seen a single time; approximately 13% belongs to the top ten. The data stem from a study of T cells in Graves' hyperthyroidism and ophthalmopathy. Findings and caveats of the study: Blood also carried most thyroid clonotypes expanded above 0.001.

Subjects aged 18 to 65 presented with newly diagnosed hyperthyroidism of less than 2 months' duration. Lactation, pregnancy, other autoimmune disease or uncontrolled infection excluded patients. From 10 ml of fresh peripheral blood, PBMCs were isolated. Looked up from germline, CDR1 is SEHNR and CDR2 is FQNEAQ (reference sequence). The CDR3 is 18 amino acids. V was cut by 1 base and J by 0 bases, with 16 bases left in between. V usage is TRBV7-9 and J usage is TRBJ2-4; D may be TRBD1 or TRBD2 (5 bases each). The sequencing input was blood. The clonotype was recovered from a woman between 35 and 50 years old with Graves' hyperthyroidism. The CDR3 nucleotides read TGTGCCAGCAGCTTAGGGGACCGCCGGACCTTAGCCAAAAACATTCAGTACTTC. It encodes CASSLGDRRTLAKNIQYF.